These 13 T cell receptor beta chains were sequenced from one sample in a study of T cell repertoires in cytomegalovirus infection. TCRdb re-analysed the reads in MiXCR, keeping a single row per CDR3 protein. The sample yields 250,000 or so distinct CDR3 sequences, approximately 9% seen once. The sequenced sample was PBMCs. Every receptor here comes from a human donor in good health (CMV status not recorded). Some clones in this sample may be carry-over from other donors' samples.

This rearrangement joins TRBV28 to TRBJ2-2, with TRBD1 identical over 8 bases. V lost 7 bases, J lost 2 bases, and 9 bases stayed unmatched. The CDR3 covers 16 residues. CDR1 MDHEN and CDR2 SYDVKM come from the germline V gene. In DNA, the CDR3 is TGTGCCAGCACCCGCAGGGGGCTAGAAAACACCGGGGAGCTGTTTTTT. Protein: CASTRRGLENTGELFF.

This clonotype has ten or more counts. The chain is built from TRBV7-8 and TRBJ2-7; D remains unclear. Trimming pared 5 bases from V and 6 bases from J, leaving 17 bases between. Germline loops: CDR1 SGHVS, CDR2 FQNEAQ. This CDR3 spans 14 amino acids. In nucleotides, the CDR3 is TGTGCCAGCAGCCTAGTGATGGTAGACACCGAGCAGTACTTC. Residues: CASSLVMVDTEQYF.

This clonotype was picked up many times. CDR3 nucleotide sequence: TGTGCCAGCAGCTTAGGGCCCATACTGAACGATTTGGAGACCCAGTACTTC. It specifies CASSLGPILNDLETQYF. The chain uses TRBV11-2 and TRBJ2-5, with no clear D. The CDR3 has 17 residues. Germline V gene lookup returns CDR1 SGHAT and CDR2 FQNNGV. The V gene lost 1 base and the J gene lost 5 bases, with 20 bases spanning the gap.

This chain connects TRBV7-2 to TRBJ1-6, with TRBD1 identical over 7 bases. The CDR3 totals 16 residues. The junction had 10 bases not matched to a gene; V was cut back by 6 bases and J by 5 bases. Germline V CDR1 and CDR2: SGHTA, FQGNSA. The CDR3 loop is CASRRQGRGNNSPLHF. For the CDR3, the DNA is TGTGCCAGCAGACGACAGGGTAGGGGAAATAATTCACCCCTCCACTTT. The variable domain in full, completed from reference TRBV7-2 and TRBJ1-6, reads GAGVSQSPSNKVTEKGKDVELRCDPISGHTALYWYRQSLGQGLEFLIYFQGNSAPDKSGLPSDRFSAERTGGSVSTLTIQRTQQEDSAVYLCASRRQGRGNNSPLHFGNGTRLTVT.

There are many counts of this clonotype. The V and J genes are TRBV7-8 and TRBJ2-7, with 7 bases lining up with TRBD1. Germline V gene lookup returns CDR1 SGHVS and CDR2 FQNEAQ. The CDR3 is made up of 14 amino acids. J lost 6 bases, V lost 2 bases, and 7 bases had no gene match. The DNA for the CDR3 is TGTGCCAGCAGCTTAACTTCGACAGGGAGCGAGCAGTACTTC. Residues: CASSLTSTGSEQYF.

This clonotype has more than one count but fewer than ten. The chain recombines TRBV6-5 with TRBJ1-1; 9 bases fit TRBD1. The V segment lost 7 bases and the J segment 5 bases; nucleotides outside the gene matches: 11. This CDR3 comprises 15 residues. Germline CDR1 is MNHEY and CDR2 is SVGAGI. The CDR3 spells CASTSGGTGRTEAFF. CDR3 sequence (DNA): TGTGCCAGCACCTCAGGGGGGACAGGGCGTACTGAAGCTTTCTTT.

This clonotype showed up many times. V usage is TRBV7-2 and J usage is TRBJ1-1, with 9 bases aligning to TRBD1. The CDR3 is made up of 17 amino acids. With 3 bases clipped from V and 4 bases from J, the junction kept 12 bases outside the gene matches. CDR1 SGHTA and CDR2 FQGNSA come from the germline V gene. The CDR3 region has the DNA TGTGCCAGCAGCTTCGTCCCGGGACAGGGAGGAGGCACTGAAGCTTTCTTT. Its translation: CASSFVPGQGGGTEAFF. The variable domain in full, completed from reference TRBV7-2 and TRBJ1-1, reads GAGVSQSPSNKVTEKGKDVELRCDPISGHTALYWYRQSLGQGLEFLIYFQGNSAPDKSGLPSDRFSAERTGGSVSTLTIQRTQQEDSAVYLCASSFVPGQGGGTEAFFGQGTRLTVV.

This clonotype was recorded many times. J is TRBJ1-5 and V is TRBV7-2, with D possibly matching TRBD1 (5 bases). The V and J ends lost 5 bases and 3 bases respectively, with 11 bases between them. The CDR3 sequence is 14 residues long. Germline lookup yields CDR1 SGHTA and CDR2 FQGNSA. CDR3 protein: CASSPGFANQPQHF. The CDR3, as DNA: TGTGCCAGCAGCCCAGGGTTCGCCAATCAGCCCCAGCATTTT.

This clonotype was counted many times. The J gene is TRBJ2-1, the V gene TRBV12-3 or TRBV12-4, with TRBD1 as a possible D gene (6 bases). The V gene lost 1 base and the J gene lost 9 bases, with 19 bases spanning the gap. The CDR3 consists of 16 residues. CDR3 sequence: CASSLGGVGARSEQFF. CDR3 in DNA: TGTGCCAGCAGTTTAGGAGGGGTGGGGGCAAGGAGTGAGCAGTTCTTC.

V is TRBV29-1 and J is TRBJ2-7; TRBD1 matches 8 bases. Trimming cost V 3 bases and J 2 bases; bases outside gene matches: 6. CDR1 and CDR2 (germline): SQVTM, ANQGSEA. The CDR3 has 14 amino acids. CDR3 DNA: TGCAGCGTTGACCCCGGACAGGGTGCCTACGAGCAGTACTTC. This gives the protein CSVDPGQGAYEQYF.

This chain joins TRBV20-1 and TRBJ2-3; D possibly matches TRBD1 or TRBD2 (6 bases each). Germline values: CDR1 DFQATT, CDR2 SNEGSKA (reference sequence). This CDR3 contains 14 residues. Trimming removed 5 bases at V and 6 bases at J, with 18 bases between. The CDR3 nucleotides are TGCAGTGCTCTGGGGGGCCTCAATAGTGATACGCAGTATTTT. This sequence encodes CSALGGLNSDTQYF.

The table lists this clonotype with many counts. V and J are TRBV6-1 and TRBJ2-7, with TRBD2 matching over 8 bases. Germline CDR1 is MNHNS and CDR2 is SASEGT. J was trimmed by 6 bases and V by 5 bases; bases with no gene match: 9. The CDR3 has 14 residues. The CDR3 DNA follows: TGTGCCAGCAGTTTCGGCCGGGGGGGAGTCGAGCAGTACTTC. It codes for CASSFGRGGVEQYF.

This CDR3 is CARGGAQNNSPLHF. CDR3 DNA sequence: TGTGCCCGGGGGGGGGCACAGAATAATTCACCCCTCCACTTT. The gene calls are TRBV30 and TRBJ1-6; D possibly corresponds to TRBD1 (6 bases). The germline V gene has CDR1 GTSNPN and CDR2 SVGIG (reference sequence). Trimming took off 8 bases at V and 5 bases at J, with 16 bases between the two ends. This CDR3 contains 14 residues.